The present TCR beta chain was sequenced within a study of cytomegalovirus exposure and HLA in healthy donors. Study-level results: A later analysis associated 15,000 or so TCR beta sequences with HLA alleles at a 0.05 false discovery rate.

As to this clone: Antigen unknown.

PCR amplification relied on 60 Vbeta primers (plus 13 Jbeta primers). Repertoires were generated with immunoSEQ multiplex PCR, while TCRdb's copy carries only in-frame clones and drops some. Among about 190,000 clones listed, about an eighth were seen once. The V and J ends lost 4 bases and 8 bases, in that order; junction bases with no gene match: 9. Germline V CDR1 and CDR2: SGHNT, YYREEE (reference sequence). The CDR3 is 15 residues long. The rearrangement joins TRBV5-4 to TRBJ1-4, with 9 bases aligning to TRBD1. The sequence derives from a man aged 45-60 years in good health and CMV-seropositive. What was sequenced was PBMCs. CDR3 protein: CASSLPTGGQEKLFF. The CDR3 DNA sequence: TGTGCCAGCAGCCTACCGACAGGGGGACAAGAAAAACTGTTTTTT.